These T cell receptor beta chains were read from a single sample in a study of shared clonotypes between healthy human individuals. Clones were read by immunoSEQ multiplex PCR, and TCRdb kept only the in-frame ones, dropping some. Of roughly 520,000 clones listed, more than 95% are singletons. Sequenced input: naive CD4+ T cells sorted from blood. The receptor source for this set is a woman aged 25-40 years in good health. The CDR3 runs from the conserved cysteine through the conserved F or W. A D gene is named only where the DNA matches it firmly. Part of the rows lack a size; the others show once, few, many or a class for expanded clones.

j_gene,abundance,v_gene,d_gene,CDR3nt,CDR3aa
TRBJ2-3,.,TRBV27,TRBD2,TGTGCCAGCAGAAGCCTGCGGACTAGCGTAGATACGCAGTATTTT,CASRSLRTSVDTQYF
TRBJ2-6,.,TRBV5-1,.,TGCGCCAGCAGCCTCCAGACCTCTGGGGCCAACGTCCTGACTTTC,CASSLQTSGANVLTF
TRBJ2-7,.,TRBV5-1,TRBD1,TGCGCCAGCAGGGAGTATCCGGGACAGAGAATCTACGAGCAGTACTTC,CASREYPGQRIYEQYF
TRBJ1-2,.,TRBV5-4,.,TGTGCCAGCAGCGGCCCTCGGGAAGGTGGCTACACCTTC,CASSGPREGGYTF
TRBJ2-1,once,TRBV5-1,TRBD2,TGCGCCAGCAGCACACGGACTAGCGGGAGTACCAATGAGCAGTTCTTC,CASSTRTSGSTNEQFF
TRBJ1-2,.,TRBV28,.,TGTGCCAGCCAGCGGGCAGGATCTAACTATGGCTACACCTTC,CASQRAGSNYGYTF
TRBJ1-4,.,TRBV7-2,TRBD1,TGTGCCAGCAGCTCAGGACCCGCAGGGGGCAGGGAAAAACTGTTTTTT,CASSSGPAGGREKLFF
TRBJ2-5,.,TRBV5-1,.,TGCGCCAGCAGCTTGGTCGGGGGAGAGACCCAGTACTTC,CASSLVGGETQYF
TRBJ2-7,.,TRBV19,TRBD2,TGTGCCAGTAGTGGGTCAGCGGGGCCCTACGAGCAGTACTTC,CASSGSAGPYEQYF
TRBJ2-1,.,TRBV6-1,.,TGTGCCAGCAGTGAAGTAGGCCTGGTAGGTGAGCAGTTCTTC,CASSEVGLVGEQFF
TRBJ1-4,.,TRBV7-9,.,TGTGCCAGCAGCACGGGACCGCGTGAAAAACTGTTTTTT,CASSTGPREKLFF
TRBJ1-4,.,TRBV5-6,.,TGTGCCAGCAGCACCGCAGGGGCGGGTGAAAAACTGTTTTTT,CASSTAGAGEKLFF
TRBJ2-7,.,TRBV5-5,.,TGTGCCAGCAGTGGCCTAGCGAGCTCCTACGAGCAGTACTTC,CASSGLASSYEQYF
TRBJ2-7,.,TRBV6-5,TRBD1,TGTGCCAGCAGCAGGACAGGACCCTCCTACGAGCAGTACTTC,CASSRTGPSYEQYF
TRBJ2-1,.,TRBV9,TRBD2,TGTGCCAGCAGCTCCCCGGGGGGTAGCTCCTACAATGAGCAGTTCTTC,CASSSPGGSSYNEQFF
TRBJ1-2,.,TRBV6-4,.,TGTGCCAGCAGTGACGGACGGGGAGAAGGCTACACCTTC,CASSDGRGEGYTF
TRBJ2-2,.,TRBV5-1,TRBD1,TGCGCCAGCAGCTTCACTACAGGGGTAGTCACCGGGGAGCTGTTTTTT,CASSFTTGVVTGELFF
TRBJ1-3,once,TRBV5-4,.,TGTGCCAGCAGCTTGGGGGGGCGAGGAAACACCATATATTTT,CASSLGGRGNTIYF
TRBJ2-3,.,TRBV11-2,TRBD1,TGTGCCAGCAGCGACAGGGTATCTAGCACAGATACGCAGTATTTT,CASSDRVSSTDTQYF
TRBJ2-5,.,TRBV12-5,.,TGTGCTGGTACGCCCCAAGAGACCCAGTACTTC,CAGTPQETQYF
TRBJ2-5,.,TRBV29-1,.,TGCAGCGTTGAGGCACAGATCTCAGAGACCCAGTACTTC,CSVEAQISETQYF
TRBJ2-5,.,TRBV15,.,TGTGCCACCAGCAGAGAAGGGGAGGGGGTCGGCGGGACCCAGTACTTC,CATSREGEGVGGTQYF
TRBJ1-4,.,TRBV28,TRBD1,TGTGCCAGCAGTGGAACTGGACAGGCTGAGGAAAATGAAAAACTGTTTTTT,CASSGTGQAEENEKLFF
TRBJ2-1,once,TRBV27,.,TGTGCCAGCAGCACCGGACTCTCCTACAATGAGCAGTTCTTC,CASSTGLSYNEQFF
TRBJ1-2,.,TRBV7-9,.,TGTGCCAGCAGCTCCCTCGGCGTGGGCTATGGCTACACCTTC,CASSSLGVGYGYTF
TRBJ2-7,.,TRBV27,.,TGTGCCAGCAGTTTTCGGCTCGATACGGGAAGCTCCTACGAGCAGTACTTC,CASSFRLDTGSSYEQYF
TRBJ2-7,.,TRBV6-5,.,TGTGCCAGCAGTTACTCCCCCAAATCCTACGAGCAGTACTTC,CASSYSPKSYEQYF
TRBJ2-7,.,TRBV11-3,.,TGTGCCAGCAGCTTACAGGCGTCCTTGGAGCAGTACTTC,CASSLQASLEQYF
TRBJ2-1,.,TRBV18,.,TGTGCCAGCTCACCAGGCGAACGGTACAATGAGCAGTTCTTC,CASSPGERYNEQFF
TRBJ2-5,.,TRBV28,.,TGTGCCAGCGCGAACTCCTCTAGGGTCCAAGAGACCCAGTACTTC,CASANSSRVQETQYF
TRBJ2-1,.,TRBV7-9,.,TGTGCCAGCAGCTCGTTTAGCCTGAGCTCCTACAATGAGCAGTTCTTC,CASSSFSLSSYNEQFF